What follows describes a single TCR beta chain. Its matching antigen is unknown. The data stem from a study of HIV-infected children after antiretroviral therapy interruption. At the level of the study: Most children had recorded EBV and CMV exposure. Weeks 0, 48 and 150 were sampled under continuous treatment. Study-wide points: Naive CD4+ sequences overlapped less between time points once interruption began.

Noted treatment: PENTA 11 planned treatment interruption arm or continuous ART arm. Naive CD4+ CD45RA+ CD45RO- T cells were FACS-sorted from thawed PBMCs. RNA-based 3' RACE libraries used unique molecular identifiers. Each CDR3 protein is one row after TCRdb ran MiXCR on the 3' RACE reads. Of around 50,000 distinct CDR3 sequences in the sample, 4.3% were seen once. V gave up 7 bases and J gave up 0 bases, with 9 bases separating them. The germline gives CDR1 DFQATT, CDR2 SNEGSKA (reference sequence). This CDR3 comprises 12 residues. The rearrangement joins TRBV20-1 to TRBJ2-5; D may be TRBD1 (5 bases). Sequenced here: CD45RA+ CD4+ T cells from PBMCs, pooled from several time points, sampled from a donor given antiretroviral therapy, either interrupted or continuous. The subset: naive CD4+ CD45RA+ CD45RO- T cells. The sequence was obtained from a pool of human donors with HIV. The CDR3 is CSGQNYQETQYF. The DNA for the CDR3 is TGCAGTGGACAGAATTACCAAGAGACCCAGTACTTC.